Listed below are T cell receptor beta chains from one sample, sequenced in a study of blood T cell repertoires in COVID-19. Clones were sequenced by immunoSEQ multiplex PCR, and TCRdb holds only the in-frame ones, with some missing. The repertoire holds 200,000 to 250,000 clones, with 82% as singletons. The sequencing input was peripheral blood. The receptors were gathered from a woman in her late teens or twenties with acute or convalescent COVID-19. CDR3s include the opening cysteine and the closing phenylalanine or tryptophan. Fields, in order: clone size, J gene, V gene, D gene, CDR3 protein, CDR3 DNA. A D gene is named only where the DNA matches it firmly. The listing skips clone size in some rows; elsewhere it reads once, few, many or a size class.

clone_size: .
j_call: TRBJ2-1
v_call: TRBV30
d_call: TRBD1
cdr3_aa: CAWHRDSPNEQFF
cdr3_nt: TGTGCCTGGCACCGGGACAGTCCCAATGAGCAGTTCTTC

clone_size: .
j_call: TRBJ1-5
v_call: TRBV5-6
d_call: .
cdr3_aa: CASSLAGGQPQHF
cdr3_nt: TGTGCCAGCAGCTTGGCAGGAGGCCAGCCCCAGCATTTT

clone_size: .
j_call: TRBJ1-1
v_call: TRBV20-1
d_call: .
cdr3_aa: CSAIQVTEAFF
cdr3_nt: TGCAGTGCTATACAGGTTACTGAAGCTTTCTTT

clone_size: .
j_call: TRBJ2-5
v_call: TRBV5-1
d_call: .
cdr3_aa: CASSLLGHQETQYF
cdr3_nt: TGCGCCAGCAGCTTGTTGGGGCACCAAGAGACCCAGTACTTC

clone_size: .
j_call: TRBJ2-1
v_call: TRBV28
d_call: .
cdr3_aa: CASSTGSLDEQFF
cdr3_nt: TGTGCCAGCAGTACCGGGAGTTTGGATGAGCAGTTCTTC

clone_size: once
j_call: TRBJ2-7
v_call: TRBV29-1
d_call: TRBD2
cdr3_aa: CSAGGLAPTYEQYF
cdr3_nt: TGCAGCGCTGGGGGACTAGCGCCTACCTACGAGCAGTACTTC

clone_size: .
j_call: TRBJ1-2
v_call: TRBV3-1/TRBV3-2
d_call: .
cdr3_aa: CASSLEGRGYTF
cdr3_nt: TGTGCCAGCAGCCTTGAGGGCCGTGGCTACACCTTC

clone_size: few
j_call: TRBJ1-2
v_call: TRBV5-5
d_call: .
cdr3_aa: CASSPSTGDLGYGYTF
cdr3_nt: TGTGCCAGCAGCCCAAGTACGGGGGATTTAGGATATGGCTACACCTTC

clone_size: .
j_call: TRBJ1-6
v_call: TRBV7-2
d_call: .
cdr3_aa: CASSGRGGSYNSPLHF
cdr3_nt: TGTGCCAGCAGCGGGCGGGGGGGATCCTATAATTCACCCCTCCACTTT

clone_size: .
j_call: TRBJ1-2
v_call: TRBV6-5
d_call: TRBD1
cdr3_aa: CASSYFGQGESYGYTF
cdr3_nt: TGTGCCAGCAGTTACTTCGGACAGGGGGAATCCTATGGCTACACCTTC

clone_size: many
j_call: TRBJ2-1
v_call: TRBV7-8
d_call: .
cdr3_aa: CASSLDRFRSYNEQFF
cdr3_nt: TGTGCCAGCAGCTTAGACAGGTTTAGGTCCTACAATGAGCAGTTCTTC

clone_size: .
j_call: TRBJ2-7
v_call: TRBV6-1
d_call: TRBD2
cdr3_aa: CASSELLAGGDYEQYF
cdr3_nt: TGTGCCAGCAGTGAATTACTAGCGGGAGGGGACTACGAGCAGTACTTC

clone_size: .
j_call: TRBJ2-1
v_call: TRBV7-8
d_call: TRBD1
cdr3_aa: CASSLVQGAFDEQFF
cdr3_nt: TGTGCCAGCAGCTTAGTACAGGGGGCTTTCGATGAGCAGTTCTTC

clone_size: .
j_call: TRBJ1-1
v_call: TRBV10-3
d_call: .
cdr3_aa: CAISEFKNTEAFF
cdr3_nt: TGTGCCATCAGTGAGTTCAAGAACACTGAAGCTTTCTTT

clone_size: .
j_call: TRBJ2-7
v_call: TRBV10-2
d_call: TRBD2
cdr3_aa: CASSNGGRFPYEQYF
cdr3_nt: TGCGCCAGCAGTAACGGCGGGAGGTTCCCCTACGAGCAGTACTTC

clone_size: .
j_call: TRBJ2-1
v_call: TRBV25-1
d_call: TRBD2
cdr3_aa: CASSVLAGFMNEQFF
cdr3_nt: TGTGCCAGCAGTGTCCTAGCGGGATTTATGAATGAGCAGTTCTTC

clone_size: .
j_call: TRBJ2-7
v_call: TRBV28
d_call: TRBD2
cdr3_aa: CASLGAGGAPGGRAYEQYF
cdr3_nt: TGTGCCAGCTTGGGCGCAGGCGGAGCTCCGGGGGGTAGAGCCTACGAGCAGTACTTC

clone_size: .
j_call: TRBJ2-5
v_call: TRBV14
d_call: .
cdr3_aa: CASSREWTQYF
cdr3_nt: TGTGCCAGCAGTCGAGAGTGGACCCAGTACTTC

clone_size: few
j_call: TRBJ1-4
v_call: TRBV6-5
d_call: .
cdr3_aa: CASSSPGQPSPRF
cdr3_nt: TGTGCCAGCAGTTCTCCAGGACAGCCGAGCCCGCGATTT

clone_size: .
j_call: TRBJ2-1
v_call: TRBV5-8
d_call: .
cdr3_aa: CASSTAPTQFF
cdr3_nt: TGTGCCAGCAGCACAGCCCCGACACAGTTCTTC

clone_size: .
j_call: TRBJ2-7
v_call: TRBV5-1
d_call: .
cdr3_aa: CASSHGQHSYEQYF
cdr3_nt: TGCGCCAGCAGCCACGGACAGCACTCCTACGAGCAGTACTTC

clone_size: .
j_call: TRBJ2-1
v_call: TRBV28
d_call: .
cdr3_aa: CASSFIGRGWNEQFF
cdr3_nt: TGTGCCAGCAGTTTTATCGGGAGAGGGTGGAATGAGCAGTTCTTC